What follows describes a single T cell receptor beta chain. The antigen remains undetermined. TCRdb keeps only in-frame clones here, not all; method: immunoSEQ multiplex PCR. Here the sample spans roughly 100,000 clones, about 86% being singletons. The data derive from a study of radiation and T cells in renal cell carcinoma. This CDR3 comprises 15 residues. The V gene end was trimmed by 5 bases and the J gene end by 6 bases; junction bases not matched to a gene: 6. Germline CDR1 reads SGHTA; CDR2 reads FQGTGA. Whole-study findings and limits: Top tumor clonotypes rose in blood 2 weeks post-radiation, then contracted.

Time point meaning: baseline pretreatment blood. Treatment defined: 15 Gy SBRT to primary tumor, nephrectomy 4 weeks later. Radiation-treated patients gave blood at baseline, week 2 and week 4. This clonotype originated in a man aged 50 or older with renal cell carcinoma. The specimen comprised blood, sampled from a patient whose treatment included radiotherapy and nephrectomy. The chain recombines TRBV7-3 with TRBJ1-6; 8 bases align to TRBD1. For the CDR3, the DNA is TGTGCCAGCAGCACGTCGACAGGGGCTAATTCACCCCTCCACTTT. Residues: CASSTSTGANSPLHF.